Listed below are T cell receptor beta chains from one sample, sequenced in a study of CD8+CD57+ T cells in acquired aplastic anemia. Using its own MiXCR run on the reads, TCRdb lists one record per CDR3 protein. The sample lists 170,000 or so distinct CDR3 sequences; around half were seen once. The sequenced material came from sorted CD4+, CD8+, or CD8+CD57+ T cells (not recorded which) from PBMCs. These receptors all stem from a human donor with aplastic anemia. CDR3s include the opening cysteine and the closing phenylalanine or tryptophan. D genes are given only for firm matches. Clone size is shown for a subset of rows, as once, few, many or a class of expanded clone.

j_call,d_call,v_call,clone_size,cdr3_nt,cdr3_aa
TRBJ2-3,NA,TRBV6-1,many,TGTGCCAGCACCGGGGGCGGTAGCACAGATACGCAGTATTTT,CASTGGGSTDTQYF
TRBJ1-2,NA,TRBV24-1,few,TGTGCCACCAGTGATTTAGAGGACAGATACTACACCTTC,CATSDLEDRYYTF
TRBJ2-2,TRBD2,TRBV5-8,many,TGTGCCAGCAGCTTAGGACTAGCGGGGGACACCGGGGAGCTGTTTTTT,CASSLGLAGDTGELFF
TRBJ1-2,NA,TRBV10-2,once,TGTGCCAGCAGCCCCTCGGTATCCGGACTAGCTAACTATGGCTACACCTTC,CASSPSVSGLANYGYTF
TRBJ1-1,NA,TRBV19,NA,TGTGCCAGTAGTAGCGGGGCGCCTACTGAAGCTTTCTTT,CASSSGAPTEAFF
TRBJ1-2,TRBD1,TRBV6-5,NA,TGTGCCAGCAGTTACGAAGGACAGGGCTATGGCTACACCTTC,CASSYEGQGYGYTF
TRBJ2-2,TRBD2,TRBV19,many,TGTGCCAGTATGGGACTAGCGGGAGCGGTCGACACCGGGGAGCTGTTTTTT,CASMGLAGAVDTGELFF
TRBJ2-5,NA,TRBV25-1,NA,TGTGCCAGCAGTGAATTGGAGACCCAGTACTTC,CASSELETQYF
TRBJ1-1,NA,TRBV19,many,TGTGCCAGTAGTATAGCGCGACTGAACACTGAAGCTTTCTTT,CASSIARLNTEAFF
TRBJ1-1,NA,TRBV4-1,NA,TGCGCCAGCAGCCAAGCAGGCGGGCTGAACACTGAAGCTTTCTTT,CASSQAGGLNTEAFF
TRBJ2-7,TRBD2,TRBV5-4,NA,TGTGCCAGCAGCCTGGGGCGGGAGAAGACCTACGAGCAGTACTTC,CASSLGREKTYEQYF
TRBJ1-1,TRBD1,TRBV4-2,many,TGTGCCAGCAGCGGGATAGACAGGGAGGGGCAGATTCGAGCTTTCTTT,CASSGIDREGQIRAFF
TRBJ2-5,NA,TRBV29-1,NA,TGCAGCGTTGTCCCTAGCAGGGAGACCCAGTACTTC,CSVVPSRETQYF
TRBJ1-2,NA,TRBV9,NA,TGTGCCAGCAGCCGGGGGGGACCATCCTATGGCTACGCCTTC,CASSRGGPSYGYAF
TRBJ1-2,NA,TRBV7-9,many,TGTGCCAGCACCGACCGCGGGTATGGCTACACCTTC,CASTDRGYGYTF
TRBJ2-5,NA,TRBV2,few,TGTGCCAGCAGTGATCTGGAGACCCAGTACTTC,CASSDLETQYF
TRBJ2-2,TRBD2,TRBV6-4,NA,TGTGCCAGCAGTGACTCGGGGACTAGCGGGGACACCGGGGAGCTGTTTTTT,CASSDSGTSGDTGELFF
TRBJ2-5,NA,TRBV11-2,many,TGTGCCAGCAGCTTAGTGTCAGACCAAGAGACCCAGTACTTC,CASSLVSDQETQYF
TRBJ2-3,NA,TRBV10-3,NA,TGTGCTTCTGGGCAGGGTGCAGATACGCAGTATTTT,CASGQGADTQYF
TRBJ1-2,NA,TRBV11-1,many,TGTGCCAGCAGCGCGGACTTCCGGACAGAGAACTATGGCTACACCTTC,CASSADFRTENYGYTF
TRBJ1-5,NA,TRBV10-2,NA,TGCGCCAGCAGTGAGCTAGCAAATCAGCCCCAGCATTTT,CASSELANQPQHF
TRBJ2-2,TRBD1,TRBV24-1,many,TGTGCCACCAGTGATTTAGCAGGGGGGAACACCGGGGAGCTGTTTTTT,CATSDLAGGNTGELFF
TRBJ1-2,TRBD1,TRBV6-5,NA,TGTGCCAGCAGTTACTGGTCAGGGGGGACCTTAAGCCGCTACACCTTC,CASSYWSGGTLSRYTF
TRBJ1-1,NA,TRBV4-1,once,TGCGCCAGCAGTCACCTGCTCCAGGGAATGGAAGCTTTCTTT,CASSHLLQGMEAFF
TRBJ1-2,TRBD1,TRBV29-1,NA,TGCAGCACGAGTTCGGGACAGTTCTATGGCTACACCTTC,CSTSSGQFYGYTF
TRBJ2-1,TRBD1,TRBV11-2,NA,TGTGCCAGCAGCTTAGATCAGGGGGCTTCCTTATGGAATGAGCAGTTCTTC,CASSLDQGASLWNEQFF
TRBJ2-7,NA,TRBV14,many,TGTGCCAGCAGCCAATTGTCAGGGCTTCACTACGAGCAGTACTTC,CASSQLSGLHYEQYF
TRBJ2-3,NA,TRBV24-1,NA,TGTGCCACCAGTGATCCCCAGGGGTTCACAGATACGCAGTATTTT,CATSDPQGFTDTQYF
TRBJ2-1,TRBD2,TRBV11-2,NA,TGTGCCAGCAGCTTAGATCCTGGGACTAGCGGGACCACCTACAATGAGCAGTTCTTC,CASSLDPGTSGTTYNEQFF
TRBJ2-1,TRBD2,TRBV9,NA,TGTGCCAGCAGCGTAGCTAGCGGAATCGGGGATGAGCAGTTCTTC,CASSVASGIGDEQFF